This T cell receptor beta chain comes out of a study of CD8 T cells in Susac syndrome. Concerning this clonotype: Mismatch with germline at one junction end may stem from a read error.

Roughly 0.45 to 1 ug RNA was reverse transcribed with random hexamers. TCRdb reprocessed the immunoSEQ multiplex PCR reads via MiXCR and lists one record per CDR3 protein. This sample has around 190,000 distinct CDR3 sequences, with roughly 95% found just once. CD8+ and CD4+ T cells taken from blood had their TCR beta sequenced. Through negative isolation, CD4+ and CD8+ T cells were obtained, while TEMRA cells were enriched using FACS. From germline, CDR1 is SQVTM and CDR2 ANQGSEA. The CDR3 consists of 14 residues. Sequenced: CD8+ T cells from PBMCs. This clonotype originated in a human donor with multiple sclerosis. The chain links TRBV29-1 to TRBJ1-1; TRBD1 is a possible D gene (6 bases). For the CDR3, the DNA is TGCAGCGTAGATGGGGGCAGGGTGAACCCTGAAGCTTTCTTT. Protein sequence: CSVDGGRVNPEAFF.